This T cell receptor (beta chain) comes out of a study of blood T cell repertoires in COVID-19. At the level of the study: COVID-19 samples, acute and convalescent, were from the United States, Italy and Spain. T cells, B-cell-depleted T cells, or PBMCs supplied cDNA or gDNA.

Authors' analysis steps: Scientists estimated how many nucleated cells there were by amplifying reference gene primers. Produced via immunoSEQ multiplex PCR; TCRdb's table is partial and in-frame only. The V and J calls and clone size are taken from that table; D and trimming were inferred from the DNA. The sample includes 93,000 or so clones, 80% to 90% of them seen just once. This clone was seen only once. Germline lookup yields CDR1 SGHAT and CDR2 FQNNGV. The V and J ends lost 5 bases and 3 bases respectively, with 10 bases between them. CDR3 size: 14 residues. This TCR derives from a woman aged 60-70 years with acute or convalescent COVID-19. The sequenced sample was peripheral blood. The V and J genes are TRBV11-2 and TRBJ1-4; D unresolved. CDR3 sequence: CASSPSAANEKLFF. Written as DNA, the CDR3 is TGTGCCAGCAGCCCCAGCGCCGCTAATGAAAAACTGTTTTTT.